These 27 T cell receptor beta chains were sequenced from one sample in a study of T-cell reconstitution after alpha-beta-depleted transplantation in children. Unique molecular identifiers tagged the TCRbeta library. TCRdb processed the PCR reads anew with MiXCR; each CDR3 protein has one entry. The repertoire has around 480,000 distinct CDR3 sequences, 30% to 35% of them found once; the top ten carry 2% to 2.5%. This sample comprised PBMCs from the stem cell graft donor, obtained from the stem cell graft. Receptor source: a human donor who donated a stem cell graft to a child with aplastic anemia.

The CDR3 loop is CASSAISGRADEQFF. The CDR3 region has the DNA TGTGCCAGCAGCGCTATTAGCGGGAGGGCCGATGAGCAGTTCTTC. This rearrangement joins TRBV7-9 to TRBJ2-1, with 11 positions matching TRBD2. With 5 bases clipped from V and 8 bases from J, the junction kept 8 bases outside the gene matches. The CDR3 is 15 amino acids. CDR1 SEHNR and CDR2 FQNEAQ come from the germline V gene (reference sequence).

The rearrangement uses TRBV7-2 and TRBJ2-1; 12 bases line up with TRBD2. Germline values: CDR1 SGHTA, CDR2 FQGNSA. The ends lost 0 bases at V and 1 base at J; junction bases unmatched: 4. The CDR3 spans 18 residues. The CDR3 protein is CASSLAGLAGRSYNEQFF. DNA for the CDR3: TGTGCCAGCAGCTTAGCGGGACTAGCGGGCCGATCCTACAATGAGCAGTTCTTC. Complete variable domain (other parts from reference TRBV7-2 and TRBJ2-1): GAGVSQSPSNKVTEKGKDVELRCDPISGHTALYWYRQSLGQGLEFLIYFQGNSAPDKSGLPSDRFSAERTGGSVSTLTIQRTQQEDSAVYLCASSLAGLAGRSYNEQFFGPGTRLTVL.

The chain links TRBV27 to TRBJ1-5; tentatively, D is TRBD1 (6 bases). Trimming stripped 6 bases from V and 4 bases from J, with 19 bases between. CDR3 length: 16 residues. Germline V gene data show CDR1 as MNHEY and CDR2 as SMNVEV (reference sequence). The CDR3 bases are TGTGCCAGCAGGCTGGTCGGGGCAGGGGAAAATCAGCCCCAGCATTTT. Translated, it gives CASRLVGAGENQPQHF.

V is TRBV24-1 and J is TRBJ2-7; a weak D match, TRBD1 (6 bases). Germline V CDR1 and CDR2: KGHDR, SFDVKD. V was cut by 4 bases and J by 5 bases, with 11 bases left in between. The CDR3 covers 13 residues. The CDR3 sequence is CATSENRDDEQYF. The CDR3 coding sequence is TGTGCCACCAGTGAGAACAGGGACGACGAGCAGTACTTC.

This clonotype showed up just a few times. The chain carries TRBV9 and TRBJ1-5; the D is unclear. Germline loops: CDR1 SGDLS, CDR2 YYNGEE. This CDR3 is built from 15 residues. Deletions cut 0 bases from V and 4 bases from J, with 11 bases between. This CDR3 is CASSVVGVSNQPQHF. The DNA of the CDR3 is TGTGCCAGCAGCGTAGTCGGGGTTTCAAATCAGCCCCAGCATTTT.

This clonotype was counted a few times. J is TRBJ1-4 and V is TRBV9; 8 bases match TRBD1. This CDR3 is 15 amino acids long. The germline V gene encodes CDR1 SGDLS and CDR2 YYNGEE. Losses at the gene ends were 0 bases for V and 5 bases for J; bases not matched to a gene: 3. CDR3 region: CASSVDGTGNEKLFF. CDR3 in DNA: TGTGCCAGCAGCGTAGATGGGACAGGAAATGAAAAACTGTTTTTT.

This clonotype has a handful of counts. The rearrangement joins TRBV30 to TRBJ2-1, with 11 bases aligning to TRBD2. Trimming removed 3 bases from V and 6 bases from J; junction bases left unmatched: 7. CDR3 size: 15 residues. The germline V gene encodes CDR1 GTSNPN and CDR2 SVGIG (reference sequence). CDR3 loop: CAWSVAGGPINEQFF. The CDR3 DNA is TGTGCCTGGAGCGTAGCGGGAGGGCCCATCAATGAGCAGTTCTTC.

This clonotype was counted only a few times. The genes are TRBV7-9 and TRBJ1-6; 9 bases are shared with TRBD1. J lost 4 bases, V lost 5 bases, and 6 bases had no gene match. The CDR3 length is 16 residues. Germline V gene data show CDR1 as SEHNR and CDR2 as FQNEAQ (reference sequence). The chain's CDR3 is CASSQGQGVYNSPLHF. CDR3 bases: TGTGCCAGCAGCCAGGGACAGGGCGTTTATAATTCACCCCTCCACTTT.

This clonotype was recorded a few times. In nucleotides, the CDR3 is TGTGCCAGCTCACCAAAAACAGGAGGCAAAGAGACCCAGTACTTC. Amino acids: CASSPKTGGKETQYF. This chain connects TRBV18 to TRBJ2-5; the D gene could be TRBD1 or TRBD2 (5 bases each). This CDR3 region has 15 residues. Trimming removed 2 bases at V and 3 bases at J, with 13 bases between. Germline CDR1 KGHSH, CDR2 LQKENI.

The genes are TRBV12-3 or TRBV12-4 and TRBJ1-4, with TRBD1 matching 10 bases. V lost 4 bases and J lost 8; bases outside the gene matches: 4. This CDR3 spans 14 amino acids. CDR3 coding DNA: TGTGCCAGCAGTTCCCGGACAGGGGGAGAAAAACTGTTTTTT. Encoded protein: CASSSRTGGEKLFF.

The chain employs TRBV13 and TRBJ1-1; the D is unclear. Trimming stripped 2 bases from V and 7 bases from J, with 17 bases between. Germline CDR1 PRHDT, CDR2 FYEKMQ (reference sequence). The CDR3 extends over 15 amino acids. The CDR3 coding sequence is TGTGCCAGCAGCTTACCCGAAGCAGACACATATGAAGCTTTCTTT. This sequence encodes CASSLPEADTYEAFF.

This clonotype was recorded a few times. CDR3 in amino acids: CASSQDTAHNEQFF. The CDR3 nucleotides read TGCGCCAGCAGCCAAGATACTGCCCACAATGAGCAGTTCTTC. The chain carries TRBV4-1 and TRBJ2-1; no firm D call. V was trimmed by 0 bases and J by 5 bases, leaving 8 bases between them. CDR1 is MGHRA and CDR2 is YSYEKL in the germline V gene. The length of the CDR3 is 14 residues.

This clonotype occurred a few times. The V gene is TRBV20-1, the J gene TRBJ2-3; 9 bases line up with TRBD2. The CDR3 is 14 residues long. The V gene end was trimmed by 3 bases and the J gene end by 2 bases; junction bases not matched to a gene: 3. Germline V gene lookup returns CDR1 DFQATT and CDR2 SNEGSKA (reference sequence). CDR3 region: CSARKREATDTQYF. The CDR3 DNA follows: TGCAGTGCTAGGAAGCGGGAGGCCACAGATACGCAGTATTTT.

This clonotype occurred a few times. The chain links TRBV29-1 to TRBJ1-4; D not certain. Trimming took 5 bases from V and 0 from J, leaving 4 bases between them. The CDR3 spans 12 residues. Germline-derived CDR1 and CDR2 are SQVTM and ANQGSEA. The CDR3 here is CSVKATNEKLFF. In nucleotides, the CDR3 is TGCAGCGTTAAGGCAACTAATGAAAAACTGTTTTTT.

This clonotype has only a few counts. The chain employs TRBV6-5 and TRBJ1-2; tentatively, D is TRBD1 (5 bases). CDR3 length: 16 amino acids. Trimming stripped 0 bases from V and 1 base from J, with 12 bases between. The germline gives CDR1 MNHEY, CDR2 SVGAGI. CDR3 nucleotides: TGTGCCAGCAGTTACTCGGGGACGGCCCGTAACTATGGCTACACCTTC. This sequence encodes CASSYSGTARNYGYTF.

The chain carries TRBV27 and TRBJ2-1, with D perhaps TRBD1 (5 bases). This CDR3 contains 16 residues. Trimming took 8 bases from V and 3 from J, leaving 20 bases between them. Germline V gene lookup returns CDR1 MNHEY and CDR2 SMNVEV (reference sequence). CDR3 nucleotide sequence: TGTGCCAGCGCAAAGTGGCAGGGAAGAAGCTACAATGAGCAGTTCTTC. Residues: CASAKWQGRSYNEQFF.

V is TRBV4-3 and J is TRBJ2-3; D is unclear. Germline CDR1 and CDR2: LGHNA and YSLEER. CDR3 length: 17 amino acids. V was shortened by 0 bases and J by 2 bases, with 15 bases between the two germline ends. The CDR3 coding sequence is TGCGCCAGCAGCCAAGATTTTCTCCCTGGCTCCACAGATACGCAGTATTTT. It translates to CASSQDFLPGSTDTQYF.

The rearrangement links TRBV29-1 to TRBJ2-2, with D unclear. CDR1 and CDR2 (germline): SQVTM, ANQGSEA. The CDR3 is made up of 13 amino acids. The V end was cut by 3 bases, the J end by 3 bases, with 8 bases between. CDR3 coding DNA: TGCAGCGTTGACGTTCGGTACACCGGGGAGCTGTTTTTT. Encoded protein: CSVDVRYTGELFF.

The J gene is TRBJ2-1, the V gene TRBV7-2; D gene uncertain. The ends were cut back, 1 base at V and 5 bases at J, with 6 bases in the middle. The CDR3 totals 13 residues. Germline CDR1 SGHTA, CDR2 FQGNSA. CDR3 DNA: TGTGCCAGCAGCTTAGTGTCCAACAATGAGCAGTTCTTC. Protein sequence: CASSLVSNNEQFF.

The J gene is TRBJ1-5, the V gene TRBV29-1, with a weak D call TRBD1 (5 bases). V was trimmed by 4 bases and J by 5 bases, leaving 12 bases between them. The CDR3 has 13 amino acids. Per germline, CDR1 SQVTM and CDR2 ANQGSEA. The CDR3 reads CSVGGRDYQPQHF. The CDR3, as DNA: TGCAGCGTTGGCGGCAGGGACTATCAGCCCCAGCATTTT.

This clonotype occurred a few times. CDR3 in amino acids: CASSAPGVDNEKLFF. The CDR3 nucleotides are TGTGCCAGCAGCGCCCCGGGGGTTGATAATGAAAAACTGTTTTTT. The rearrangement joins TRBV28 to TRBJ1-4, with D perhaps TRBD1 (5 bases). Germline V gene lookup returns CDR1 MDHEN and CDR2 SYDVKM. V lost 6 bases and J lost 4, with 15 bases in between. CDR3 length: 15 amino acids.

This clonotype was counted only a few times. The chain couples TRBV20-1 to TRBJ2-3, with D unresolved. CDR3 size: 11 residues. V was trimmed by 3 bases and J by 13 bases, leaving 14 bases between them. CDR1 DFQATT and CDR2 SNEGSKA come from the germline V gene (reference sequence). The CDR3 region is CSASTVGPKYF. The CDR3 bases are TGCAGTGCTAGCACCGTGGGCCCGAAGTATTTT.

The chain is built from TRBV20-1 and TRBJ2-3; possibly TRBD1 or TRBD2 for D (7 bases each). CDR1 DFQATT and CDR2 SNEGSKA come from the germline V gene (reference sequence). Trimming stripped 7 bases from V and 4 bases from J, with 15 bases between. The CDR3 totals 13 residues. The CDR3 nucleotides are TGCAGTGTGTCCAGGGGGGGGTCAGATACGCAGTATTTT. Its protein product is CSVSRGGSDTQYF.

This clonotype was observed a few times. This chain links TRBV7-2 with TRBJ2-3; TRBD1 might be the D (5 bases). Trimming pared 0 bases from V and 6 bases from J, leaving 7 bases between. Germline CDR1 is SGHTA and CDR2 is FQGNSA. CDR3 length equals 13 residues. CDR3: CASSLAPGDTQYF. As DNA, the CDR3 is TGTGCCAGCAGCTTAGCCCCAGGGGATACGCAGTATTTT.

The sample holds a few counts of this clonotype. This chain joins TRBV20-1 and TRBJ2-7; 9 positions match TRBD1. There are 14 residues in the CDR3. Germline CDR1 is DFQATT and CDR2 is SNEGSKA (reference sequence). J gave up 2 bases and V 3 bases, and 5 bases lay outside the gene matches. The CDR3 is CSASPGTGTYEQYF. In nucleotides, the CDR3 is TGCAGTGCTAGCCCCGGGACAGGGACCTACGAGCAGTACTTC.

There are a few counts of this clonotype. The V call is TRBV20-1, the J call TRBJ1-1, with a possible D match to TRBD1 (5 bases). The CDR3 sequence is 14 residues long. V lost 6 bases and J 2 bases, leaving 16 bases between the germline ends. Germline-derived CDR1 and CDR2 are DFQATT and SNEGSKA (reference sequence). CDR3 protein: CSATRAGSNTEAFF. The CDR3 DNA sequence: TGCAGTGCCACTCGGGCAGGGAGCAACACTGAAGCTTTCTTT.

The chain employs TRBV18 and TRBJ2-7, with 16 bases fitting TRBD2. Per germline, CDR1 KGHSH and CDR2 LQKENI. CDR3 length: 15 amino acids. J was trimmed by 6 bases and V by 2 bases; bases with no gene match: 1. This chain's CDR3 is CASSPGTSGRAEQYF. As DNA, the CDR3 is TGTGCCAGCTCACCAGGGACTAGCGGGAGGGCCGAGCAGTACTTC.